Presented here are 17 T cell receptor beta chains from one specimen sequenced in a study of cytomegalovirus exposure and HLA in healthy donors. 60 Vbeta and 13 Jbeta primers were used in PCR. Sequencing was performed with immunoSEQ multiplex PCR; in TCRdb, only in-frame clones are kept and a portion is missing. Of over 130,000 clones listed, approximately 80% are singletons. Sequenced material: PBMCs. The receptor source for this set is a man aged 25 to 40 in good health and CMV-seropositive.

The gene calls are TRBV2 and TRBJ2-4; D may be TRBD2 (7 bases). Trimming removed 6 bases at V and 7 bases at J, with 16 bases between. Germline-derived CDR1 and CDR2 are SNHLY and FYNNEI. There are 14 residues in the CDR3. The CDR3 nucleotides are TGTGCCAGCAGAGGGGGGGAAGGGCGGAACATTCAGTACTTC. The encoded protein is CASRGGEGRNIQYF. Full variable domain (remainder filled in from reference TRBV2 and TRBJ2-4): EPEVTQTPSHQVTQMGQEVILRCVPISNHLYFYWYRQILGQKVEFLVSFYNNEISEKSEIFDDQFSVERPDGSNFTLKIRSTKLEDSAMYFCASRGGEGRNIQYFGAGTRLSVL.

CDR3 nucleotide sequence: TGTGCCAGCAGAAGAGGAGTAGCAGGGGAGCTGTTTTTT. Protein sequence: CASRRGVAGELFF. The chain recombines TRBV2 with TRBJ2-2; D gene uncertain. The CDR3 runs 13 residues. Germline CDR1 and CDR2: SNHLY and FYNNEI. V was shortened by 6 bases and J by 8 bases, with 13 bases between the two germline ends.

The chain combines TRBV4-1 with TRBJ1-6, with D possibly matching TRBD1 (6 bases). This CDR3 is built from 14 residues. CDR1 and CDR2 (germline): MGHRA, YSYEKL. The V and J ends lost 5 bases and 10 bases respectively, with 15 bases between them. The CDR3: CASSLQGGWSPLHF. The CDR3 nucleotides are TGCGCCAGCAGCTTACAGGGTGGTTGGTCACCCCTCCACTTT.

The chain combines TRBV11-3 with TRBJ2-3; 8 positions agree with TRBD1. The CDR3 is 15 residues long. V shed 3 bases and J 0 bases; nucleotides not matched to a gene: 2. The germline CDR1 and CDR2 sequences are SGHNT and YENEEA. The CDR3 sequence: CASSFTGGSTDTQYF. As DNA, the CDR3 is TGTGCCAGCAGCTTCACAGGGGGGAGCACAGATACGCAGTATTTT.

The V call is TRBV5-5, the J call TRBJ2-1; the match to TRBD2 covers 14 bases. The ends lost 4 bases at V and 7 bases at J; junction bases unmatched: 4. The germline V gene encodes CDR1 SGHKS and CDR2 YYEKEE (reference sequence). The CDR3 runs to 15 residues. This chain's CDR3 is CASSARTSGGNEQFF. DNA of the CDR3: TGTGCCAGCAGCGCACGGACTAGCGGGGGGAATGAGCAGTTCTTC.

A few counts support this clone. The chain joins TRBV4-1 to TRBJ2-5; TRBD2 agrees at 7 bases. The junction had 5 bases not matched to a gene; V was cut back by 0 bases and J by 4 bases. The CDR3 is 15 residues long. Germline loops: CDR1 MGHRA, CDR2 YSYEKL. In DNA form, the CDR3 reads TGCGCCAGCAGCCAAGAGTACGGCGGGAGAGAGACCCAGTACTTC. Its protein product is CASSQEYGGRETQYF.

The chain joins TRBV28 to TRBJ2-1; TRBD1 matches at 8 bases. V dropped 6 bases and J dropped 8; count of bases not matched to a gene: 3. CDR1 and CDR2 (germline): MDHEN, SYDVKM. The CDR3 sequence is 12 residues long. The CDR3 region has the DNA TGTGCCAGCAGGACAGGGGTACATGAGCAGTTCTTC. Its translation is CASRTGVHEQFF.

The chain combines TRBV2 with TRBJ2-1, with 12 positions matching TRBD2. J was trimmed by 10 bases and V by 8 bases; bases with no gene match: 15. The CDR3 sequence is 16 residues long. CDR1 and CDR2 from the germline V gene are SNHLY and FYNNEI. The CDR3 is CASYKGASGRAVEQFF. CDR3 DNA sequence: TGTGCCAGCTACAAGGGGGCTAGCGGGAGGGCTGTGGAGCAGTTCTTC.

This clone was detected a few times. This chain joins TRBV4-1 and TRBJ2-5, with D tentatively TRBD2 (5 bases). The V gene's germline CDR1 is MGHRA and CDR2 YSYEKL. CDR3 length: 17 residues. Deletions cut 0 bases from V and 5 bases from J, with 19 bases between. The CDR3 region has the DNA TGCGCCAGCAGCCAAGAGTTGTGGCGACTTGGCGGGGAGACCCAGTACTTC. It specifies CASSQELWRLGGETQYF.

V and J are TRBV19 and TRBJ1-2; a possible D gene is TRBD1 (6 bases). The length of the CDR3 is 14 residues. Trimming left V 6 bases short and J 5 bases short, with 16 bases between. Germline-derived CDR1 and CDR2 are LNHDA and SQIVND (reference sequence). CDR3 amino acids: CASRPQTGTYGYTF. In DNA form, the CDR3 reads TGTGCCAGTAGACCCCAGACAGGAACGTATGGCTACACCTTC.

The V and J genes are TRBV5-1 and TRBJ2-3; 7 bases agree with TRBD1. Germline V gene data show CDR1 as SGHRS and CDR2 as YFSETQ. The ends lost 0 bases at V and 4 bases at J; junction bases unmatched: 8. This CDR3 has 16 residues. The CDR3 DNA reads as TGCGCCAGCAGCTTGGGTGACAGGGATTTCTCAGATACGCAGTATTTT. Protein sequence: CASSLGDRDFSDTQYF.

The rearrangement joins TRBV9 to TRBJ2-2; D is unclear. The V end was cut by 4 bases, the J end by 6 bases, with 19 bases between. The CDR3 has 16 amino acids. The germline V gene has CDR1 SGDLS and CDR2 YYNGEE. The CDR3 region is CASSSHMTGGSGELFF. The CDR3 region has the DNA TGTGCCAGCAGCTCCCACATGACGGGTGGGTCCGGGGAGCTGTTTTTT.

The J gene is TRBJ1-6, the V gene TRBV9; possibly TRBD1 for D (5 bases). The CDR3 runs to 13 residues. V was pared by 0 bases and J by 10 bases, with 8 bases between. Germline V gives CDR1 SGDLS, CDR2 YYNGEE. For the CDR3, the DNA is TGTGCCAGCAGCGTAGCGGGGGAATCACCCCTCCACTTT. This codes for CASSVAGESPLHF.

Details on this clone: A read error may produce the germline difference seen at one junction end. The chain carries TRBV7-9 and TRBJ2-3, with 12 bases matching TRBD2. The CDR3 length is 17 residues. Germline V gene lookup returns CDR1 SEHNR and CDR2 FQNEAQ (reference sequence). The CDR3 DNA reads as TGTTCCAGCAGCATACTCGGGACTAGCGGGTCGAGGGATACGCAGTATTTT. It yields the protein CSSSILGTSGSRDTQYF.

The chain recombines TRBV5-1 with TRBJ2-5; TRBD2 matches at 12 bases. V lost 4 bases, J lost 5 bases, and 18 bases stayed unmatched. The CDR3 is 19 residues long. CDR1 is SGHRS and CDR2 is YFSETQ in the germline V gene. In nucleotides, the CDR3 is TGCGCCAGCAGCCGAAAAATTCTAGCGGGAGGGTTTATTGGGGAGACCCAGTACTTC. Protein: CASSRKILAGGFIGETQYF.

The V gene is TRBV30, the J gene TRBJ1-1, with TRBD1 matching 7 bases. The germline V gene encodes CDR1 GTSNPN and CDR2 SVGIG (reference sequence). Trimming removed 0 bases from V and 5 bases from J; junction bases left unmatched: 6. The CDR3 runs 14 residues. CDR3 amino acids: CAWSVMAGGTEAFF. In DNA form, the CDR3 reads TGTGCCTGGAGTGTAATGGCAGGGGGGACTGAAGCTTTCTTT.

V gene TRBV28 combines with J gene TRBJ1-6; 9 positions agree with TRBD1. Germline V gene data show CDR1 as MDHEN and CDR2 as SYDVKM. V lost 5 bases, J lost 11 bases, and 10 bases stayed unmatched. The CDR3 contains 15 residues. For the CDR3, the DNA is TGTGCCAGCAGTCTAGGAGGGACAGGGTCAGCACCCCTCCACTTT. It translates to CASSLGGTGSAPLHF.